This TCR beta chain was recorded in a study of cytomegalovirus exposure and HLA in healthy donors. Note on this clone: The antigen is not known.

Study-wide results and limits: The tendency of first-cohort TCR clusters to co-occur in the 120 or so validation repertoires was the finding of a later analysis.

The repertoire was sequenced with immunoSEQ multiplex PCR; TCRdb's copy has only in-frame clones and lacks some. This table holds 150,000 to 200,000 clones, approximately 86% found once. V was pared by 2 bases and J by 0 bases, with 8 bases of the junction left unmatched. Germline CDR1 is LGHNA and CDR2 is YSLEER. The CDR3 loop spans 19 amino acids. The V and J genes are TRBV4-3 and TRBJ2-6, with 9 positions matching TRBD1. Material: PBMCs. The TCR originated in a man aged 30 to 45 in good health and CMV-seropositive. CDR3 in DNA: TGCGCCAGCAGCCAAAACATCGGGACAGGGAGCTCTGGGGCCAACGTCCTGACTTTC. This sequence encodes CASSQNIGTGSSGANVLTF.